This T cell receptor beta chain was profiled in a study of OX40 agonist ivuxolimab in advanced cancers. Across the study: Averaging roughly 60 years in age, with a range of roughly 20 to 90, the cohort was 80% to 90% male. Three patients, one with hepatocellular carcinoma and two with cutaneous melanoma, achieved partial responses.

This clone turned up a few times. The CDR3 has 17 residues. Germline CDR1 reads MGHRA; CDR2 reads YSYEKL. With V trimmed by 2 bases and J by 6 bases, 11 bases remained unmatched. Repertoires were generated with immunoSEQ multiplex PCR, while TCRdb's copy carries only in-frame clones and drops some. Of under 45,000 clones in the sample, 65% to 75% were seen once. J is TRBJ2-1 and V is TRBV4-1, with 9 bases lining up with TRBD2. Sequencing used CD4+ or CD8+ T cells sorted from blood, obtained in a trial of the OX40 agonist ivuxolimab. The sequence derives from an adult with an advanced solid tumor such as melanoma, head and neck, liver or kidney cancer. CDR3 nucleotide sequence: TGCGCCAGCAGCCAATCCACCTCGGCGGGGGGGCGCAATGAGCAGTTCTTC. Translation: CASSQSTSAGGRNEQFF.